A selection of T cell receptor beta chains follows, all from one sample in a study of blood T cell repertoires in COVID-19. The repertoire was sequenced with immunoSEQ multiplex PCR; TCRdb's copy has only in-frame clones and lacks some. The table includes roughly 300,000 clones, roughly 85% detected once. The sequenced sample was peripheral blood. These receptors all stem from a human donor in a cohort sampled during active COVID-19. Both conserved end residues are part of each CDR3. D genes are given only for firm matches. The size entry is marked missing in some rows and otherwise reads once, few, many or a size class.

J gene	clone size	D gene	V gene	CDR3 DNA	CDR3 protein
TRBJ1-1	.	TRBD1	TRBV7-6	TGTGCCAGCAGCCGGGACAGCCTGAACACTGAAGCTTTCTTT	CASSRDSLNTEAFF
TRBJ2-2	.	.	TRBV6-5	TGTGCCAGCAGACCCGAGACCGGGGAGCTGTTTTTT	CASRPETGELFF
TRBJ1-2	.	.	TRBV30	TGTGCCTGGAGTCGCTTGAGCGGCTACACCTTC	CAWSRLSGYTF
TRBJ1-1	few	TRBD1	TRBV2	TGTGCCACCTCTACGGACAGGGGGAACACTGAAGCTTTCTTT	CATSTDRGNTEAFF
TRBJ1-1	.	.	TRBV24-1	TGTGCCACCAGTGGGGGGAAAGGGAGGCAAGCTTTCTTT	CATSGGKGRQAFF
TRBJ1-1	.	.	TRBV5-1	TGCGCCAGCAGCTATGACAGAGGCACTGAAGCTTTCTTT	CASSYDRGTEAFF
TRBJ2-7	.	.	TRBV27	TGTGCCAGCAGTCCCATGGGCCACGAGCAGTACTTC	CASSPMGHEQYF
TRBJ1-1	.	TRBD1	TRBV6-6	TGTGCCAGCAGCTGGACAGGAGACACTGAAGCTTTCTTT	CASSWTGDTEAFF
TRBJ2-6	.	.	TRBV7-9	TGTGCCAGCAGCTCCCCCTTTGGGTTCGGGACCAACGTCCTGACTTTC	CASSSPFGFGTNVLTF
TRBJ1-3	.	.	TRBV19	TGTGCCAGTAGTGAATGGAGCTCTGGAAACACCATATATTTT	CASSEWSSGNTIYF
TRBJ2-2	.	TRBD1	TRBV24-1	TGTGCCACCAGTGGGGCGGGACAGGGGGCCCGGACCGGGGAGCTGTTTTTT	CATSGAGQGARTGELFF
TRBJ1-2	few	TRBD1	TRBV2	TGTGCCAGCAGTCCTCGACAGGGGGACCCAAATGGCTACACCTTC	CASSPRQGDPNGYTF
TRBJ1-1	.	TRBD1	TRBV15	TGTGCCACCAGCAGAGATCGAGGGACAGGGACTGAAGCTTTCTTT	CATSRDRGTGTEAFF
TRBJ2-3	.	TRBD1	TRBV7-3	TGTGCCAGCAGCCTGGACAGGTCCACAGATACGCAGTATTTT	CASSLDRSTDTQYF
TRBJ1-5	.	.	TRBV2	TGTGCCAGCAGTGACCCCCGGGTAGTCAATCAGCCCCAGCATTTT	CASSDPRVVNQPQHF
TRBJ2-3	.	TRBD2	TRBV10-2	TGCGCCAGCACCCGGGGGGAACCAGATACGCAGTATTTT	CASTRGEPDTQYF
TRBJ2-1	.	.	TRBV6-6	TGTGCCAGCAGAAAGTCCGACAGAAGCTCCTACAATGAGCAGTTCTTC	CASRKSDRSSYNEQFF
TRBJ2-2	.	.	TRBV5-6	TGTGCCAGCAGCCCCTCAGGGGTCACCGGGGAGCTGTTTTTT	CASSPSGVTGELFF
TRBJ2-5	.	TRBD2	TRBV2	TGTGCCAGCAGTGAACGAGCGGGGGGATTACAAGAGACCCAGTACTTC	CASSERAGGLQETQYF
TRBJ1-1	.	.	TRBV30	TGTGCCTGGAGTCCACCCGGGAGAACGAACACTGAAGCTTTCTTT	CAWSPPGRTNTEAFF
TRBJ2-5	.	TRBD2	TRBV4-2	TGTGCCAGCAGCCAAGGGGGTGCGGGGGGGCGCGAGACCCAGTACTTC	CASSQGGAGGRETQYF
TRBJ1-1	.	.	TRBV5-4	TGTGCCAGCAGGTACACAGTGAACACTGAAGCTTTCTTT	CASRYTVNTEAFF
TRBJ1-3	.	.	TRBV7-2	TGTGCCAGCACCTTGGACATCTCTGGAAACACCATATATTTT	CASTLDISGNTIYF
TRBJ1-1	.	TRBD1	TRBV29-1	TGCAGCGCCCAGGGACAGTTGAACACTGAAGCTTTCTTT	CSAQGQLNTEAFF
TRBJ2-3	.	.	TRBV10-3	TGTGCCATCAGTGAGTCCGGGGGTACGACCAGGCAGTATTTT	CAISESGGTTRQYF
TRBJ1-5	.	TRBD1	TRBV6-1	TGTGCCAGCAGTGAGCAGGGGGCCTACGCTCAGCCCCAGCATTTT	CASSEQGAYAQPQHF
TRBJ2-2	.	TRBD1	TRBV27	TGTGCCAGCAGTTCCGGACAGGCCTCGAACACCGGGGAGCTGTTTTTT	CASSSGQASNTGELFF